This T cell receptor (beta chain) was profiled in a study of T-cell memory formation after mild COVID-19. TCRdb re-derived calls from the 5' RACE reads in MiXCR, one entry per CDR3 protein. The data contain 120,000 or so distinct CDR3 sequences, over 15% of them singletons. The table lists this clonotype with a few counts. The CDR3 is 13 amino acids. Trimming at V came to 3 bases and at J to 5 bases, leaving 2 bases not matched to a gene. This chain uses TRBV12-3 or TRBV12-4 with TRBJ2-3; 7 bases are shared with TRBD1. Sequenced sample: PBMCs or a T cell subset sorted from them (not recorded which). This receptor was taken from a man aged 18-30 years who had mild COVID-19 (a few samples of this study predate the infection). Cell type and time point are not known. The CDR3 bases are TGTGCCAGCAGTTTCAACAGGGGAGATACGCAGTATTTT. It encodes CASSFNRGDTQYF.